The T cell receptor (beta chain) described here comes from a study of blood T cell repertoires in COVID-19. About the research overall: T cells, B-cell-depleted T cells, or PBMCs provided the cDNA or gDNA that served as material.

Generated by immunoSEQ multiplex PCR, the TCRdb table keeps only in-frame clones and is missing some. The sample comprises roughly 51,000 clones, over 75% of which are singletons, and under 6.5% rests with the top ten. The receptor was derived from a man in his 70s with acute or convalescent COVID-19. The specimen sequenced was peripheral blood.

CDR3 nucleotides: TGTGCCAGCTCACCAGGGCAGTACCAAGAGACCCAGTACTTC. This translates into CASSPGQYQETQYF. The chain couples TRBV18 to TRBJ2-5, with D uncertain. V lost 2 bases, J lost 0 bases, and 7 bases lay in between. The CDR3 has 14 residues. The germline V gene encodes CDR1 KGHSH and CDR2 LQKENI.